This T cell receptor beta chain was identified during a study of T cell repertoires in cytomegalovirus infection. In the study overall: Through public TCR beta signatures, both CMV infection and matching HLA type were indicated. Whole-study results and caveats: People with CMV and the relevant HLA were identified by cumulative public TCR beta family frequency. Clonotype analysis showed dominance of the ex vivo response by HLA-C-restricted CMV-specific TCR beta clonotypes.

Comments on this clonotype: Its antigen remains unknown.

The germline V gene has CDR1 LGHNA and CDR2 YNFKEQ. The CDR3 consists of 17 residues. V was clipped by 6 bases and J by 4 bases; unmatched bases: 9. In TCRdb, the reads were re-called with MiXCR into one record per CDR3 protein. The data show some 800,000 distinct CDR3 sequences, over 25% seen once. This specimen consisted of cultured CD8+ T cells from PBMCs, obtained from culture after CMV antigen stimulation. The sequence was obtained from a human donor in good health (CMV status not recorded). Some clones in this sample may be carry-over from other donors' samples. The rearrangement joins TRBV4-2 to TRBJ2-1; TRBD2 matches 13 bases. CDR3: CASRPTSGGPTYNEQFF. The DNA for the CDR3 is TGTGCCAGCAGACCGACTAGCGGGGGGCCAACTTACAATGAGCAGTTCTTC.